This TCR beta chain derives from a study of blood T cell repertoires in COVID-19. This clone was seen once. TCRdb's table, derived via immunoSEQ multiplex PCR, lists solely in-frame clones and lacks some. The table has around 330,000 clones, around 90% seen once. V dropped 2 bases and J dropped 11 bases, with 12 bases sitting between them. CDR3 length: 12 residues. Germline V gene sequence: CDR1 SNHLY, CDR2 FYNNEI. This rearrangement joins TRBV2 to TRBJ1-1; D is uncertain. The sequence was obtained from a man between 60 and 75 years old who had recovered from COVID-19. The sequencing sample was made of PBMCs or T cells enriched from blood (not recorded which). CDR3 region: CASSEWNPGAFF. CDR3 in DNA: TGTGCCAGCAGTGAATGGAACCCCGGGGCTTTCTTT.